The 19 T cell receptor beta chains below all came from one sample that was sequenced in a study of shared clonotypes between healthy human individuals. The assay was immunoSEQ multiplex PCR, and TCRdb's table has in-frame clones only and misses some. Of fewer than 400,000 clones listed, roughly 70% are singletons. The sequenced material came from memory CD4+ T cells sorted from blood. Subset meaning: CD45RA-negative fraction. The receptors derive from a man younger than 45 in good health.

As DNA, the CDR3 is TGTGCCAGCAGCCAAGAAGGGAGTCGAGCTGCACAGGGGGCCAAAAACATTCAGTACTTC. Translated, it gives CASSQEGSRAAQGAKNIQYF. This chain links TRBV4-2 with TRBJ2-4, with 7 bases identical to TRBD1. Germline V gene sequence: CDR1 LGHNA, CDR2 YNFKEQ. After removal of 0 bases from V and 1 base from J, the junction contained 15 bases not matched to a gene. The CDR3 spans 20 residues.

The chain uses TRBV5-1 and TRBJ1-1; the D is unclear. The germline CDR1 and CDR2 sequences are SGHRS and YFSETQ. The CDR3 runs to 13 residues. Trimming cost V 5 bases and J 4 bases, with 12 bases left between them. The chain's CDR3 is CASRPDVGTEAFF. As DNA, the CDR3 is TGCGCCAGCAGACCGGACGTGGGCACTGAAGCTTTCTTT.

The chain recombines TRBV11-3 with TRBJ2-7; D may be TRBD1 or TRBD2 (5 bases each). This CDR3 has 16 residues. Germline loops: CDR1 SGHNT, CDR2 YENEEA. Trimming took 1 base from V and 3 from J, leaving 16 bases between them. CDR3 DNA: TGTGCCAGCAGCTTAGCGGGGCGGACTTTTTACTACGAGCAGTACTTC. Amino acid sequence: CASSLAGRTFYYEQYF.

As to this clone: This could be a read error, since a much larger clone is one nucleotide away. This chain links TRBV28 with TRBJ2-1; D is ambiguous. This CDR3 contains 11 residues. Trimming removed 3 bases at V and 3 bases at J, with 0 bases between. Germline V lookup: CDR1 MDHEN, CDR2 SYDVKM. The CDR3 sequence: CASSFYNEQFF. The CDR3 region has the DNA TGTGCCAGCAGTTTCTACAATGAGCAGTTCTTC. Full variable domain (missing parts from reference TRBV28 and TRBJ2-1): DVKVTQSSRYLVKRTGEKVFLECVQDMDHENMFWYRQDPGLGLRLIYFSYDVKMKEKGDIPEGYSVSREKKERFSLILESASTNQTSMYLCASSFYNEQFFGPGTRLTVL.

This clone was counted between two and nine times. This CDR3 is also generated by other DNA sequences in the sample. The chain couples TRBV28 to TRBJ2-1; 10 positions match TRBD2. V dropped 6 bases and J dropped 3; count of bases not matched to a gene: 5. CDR1 and CDR2 from the germline V gene are MDHEN and SYDVKM. The CDR3 is made up of 15 amino acids. The CDR3 sequence is CASRLLAGVYNEQFF. Here the CDR3 DNA reads TGTGCCAGCAGGCTCCTAGCGGGAGTCTACAATGAGCAGTTCTTC.

This rearrangement joins TRBV4-3 to TRBJ2-2; D gene unclear. This CDR3 has 14 residues. The V end lost 2 bases, the J end lost 2 bases, and 6 bases lay between the germline ends. Germline loops: CDR1 LGHNA, CDR2 YSLEER. CDR3 region: CASSQWVNTGELFF. CDR3 DNA: TGCGCCAGCAGCCAATGGGTTAACACCGGGGAGCTGTTTTTT.

This chain uses TRBV19 with TRBJ2-5, with no clear D. V lost 9 bases, J lost 1 base, and 12 bases lay in between. Germline V CDR1 and CDR2: LNHDA, SQIVND (reference sequence). The CDR3 is 13 amino acids. The CDR3 bases are TGTGCCAGCGGTCGTGGGTCCCAAGAGACCCAGTACTTC. It specifies CASGRGSQETQYF.

This clone was seen only a few times. This rearrangement joins TRBV5-1 to TRBJ2-2; 12 bases agree with TRBD1. There are 18 residues in the CDR3. The V gene end was trimmed by 0 bases and the J gene end by 4 bases; junction bases not matched to a gene: 7. The germline CDR1 and CDR2 sequences are SGHRS and YFSETQ. This CDR3 reads CASSLAGTGGIGTGELFF. The CDR3 DNA is TGCGCCAGCAGCTTGGCCGGGACAGGGGGCATTGGCACCGGGGAGCTGTTTTTT.

In its sample, this clone was seen once. The rearrangement links TRBV7-3 to TRBJ2-3; unclear D gene. The V end was cut by 2 bases, the J end by 2 bases, with 14 bases between. Looked up from germline, CDR1 is SGHTA and CDR2 is FQGTGA. CDR3 size: 16 residues. CDR3 residues: CASSLGPGISTDTQYF. The CDR3 bases are TGTGCCAGCAGCTTAGGGCCAGGTATTTCCACAGATACGCAGTATTTT.

The rearrangement uses TRBV7-2 and TRBJ1-5; D is perhaps TRBD1 (5 bases). This CDR3 has 16 residues. In germline, CDR1 is SGHTA, CDR2 FQGNSA. V was trimmed by 5 bases and J by 4 bases, leaving 18 bases between them. DNA of the CDR3: TGTGCCAGCAGCCTACTCGGGACGGATCGAAATCAGCCCCAGCATTTT. Encoded protein: CASSLLGTDRNQPQHF.

The rearrangement links TRBV6-5 to TRBJ2-3; 11 bases line up with TRBD2. The CDR3 is 14 residues long. CDR1 MNHEY and CDR2 SVGAGI come from the germline V gene. V lost 7 bases and J lost 8; bases outside the gene matches: 8. CDR3 loop: CASKQLAGASTQYF. DNA of the CDR3: TGTGCCAGCAAGCAACTAGCGGGAGCCAGTACGCAGTATTTT.

The V gene is TRBV11-2, the J gene TRBJ2-7, with TRBD2 matching 8 bases. CDR1 and CDR2 from the germline V gene are SGHAT and FQNNGV. This CDR3 region has 15 residues. V lost 2 bases and J lost 2; bases outside the gene matches: 5. CDR3 coding DNA: TGTGCCAGCAGCTTACTTAGCGGGACGCCCTACGAGCAGTACTTC. Translating gives CASSLLSGTPYEQYF.

There are a few counts of this clone. A junction boundary mismatches the germline segment, possibly from a read error. V gene TRBV4-1 combines with J gene TRBJ2-4; TRBD2 matches 9 bases. CDR1 and CDR2 (germline): MGHRA, YSYEKL. The CDR3 consists of 17 residues. The CDR3 DNA sequence: TGCGCCAGCAGCCGGTTATCCGGCGGGAGGGCCAGAAACATTCAGTACTTC. It specifies CASSRLSGGRARNIQYF.

Only one count was recorded for this clone. This sequence joins TRBV28 and TRBJ2-7; D is perhaps TRBD2 (6 bases). This CDR3 region has 13 residues. V was shortened by 2 bases and J by 5 bases, with 10 bases between the two germline ends. In germline, CDR1 is MDHEN, CDR2 SYDVKM. CDR3: CASSLGGLHEQYF. DNA of the CDR3: TGTGCCAGCAGTTTAGGGGGACTCCACGAGCAGTACTTC. Together with reference TRBV28 and TRBJ2-7, the CDR3 gives the full variable domain: DVKVTQSSRYLVKRTGEKVFLECVQDMDHENMFWYRQDPGLGLRLIYFSYDVKMKEKGDIPEGYSVSREKKERFSLILESASTNQTSMYLCASSLGGLHEQYFGPGTRLTVT.

This clone was observed once. The chain couples TRBV2 to TRBJ2-3; TRBD1 aligns across 8 bases. J was trimmed by 0 bases and V by 6 bases; bases with no gene match: 5. The germline V gene encodes CDR1 SNHLY and CDR2 FYNNEI. The CDR3 covers 15 residues. The CDR3 sequence is CASRGTGISTDTQYF. In DNA form, the CDR3 reads TGTGCCAGCAGGGGGACAGGAATTAGCACAGATACGCAGTATTTT.

V is TRBV2 and J is TRBJ2-3; TRBD1 is a possible D gene (5 bases). Trimming pared 6 bases from V and 1 base from J, leaving 5 bases between. The CDR3 is made up of 12 amino acids. Germline CDR1 SNHLY, CDR2 FYNNEI. CDR3 in amino acids: CASRQGTDTQYF. Here the CDR3 DNA reads TGTGCCAGCAGACAGGGCACAGATACGCAGTATTTT. The variable domain in full, with the rest retrieved from reference TRBV2 and TRBJ2-3, is EPEVTQTPSHQVTQMGQEVILRCVPISNHLYFYWYRQILGQKVEFLVSFYNNEISEKSEIFDDQFSVERPDGSNFTLKIRSTKLEDSAMYFCASRQGTDTQYFGPGTRLTVL.

The chain employs TRBV30 and TRBJ1-3; D call uncertain. Germline CDR1 GTSNPN, CDR2 SVGIG (reference sequence). The CDR3 extends over 13 amino acids. V shed 3 bases and J shed 2 bases, with 8 bases lying between them. For the CDR3, the DNA is TGTGCCTGGAGAGAAGAACCTGGAAACACCATATATTTT. Amino acid sequence: CAWREEPGNTIYF.

The chain recombines TRBV19 with TRBJ1-5; D unresolved. The V gene's germline CDR1 is LNHDA and CDR2 SQIVND (reference sequence). The V gene lost 2 bases and the J gene lost 6 bases, with 11 bases spanning the gap. The CDR3 is made up of 14 amino acids. CDR3 DNA: TGTGCCAGTAGTATAAGGATGCGGGGTCAGCCCCAGCATTTT. Translating gives CASSIRMRGQPQHF.

This clone was counted between two and nine times. Other DNA sequences in the sample encode the same CDR3. The J gene is TRBJ1-2, the V gene TRBV7-9, with D unclear. The germline CDR1 and CDR2 sequences are SEHNR and FQNEAQ (reference sequence). This CDR3 comprises 14 residues. The ends were cut back, 1 base at V and 1 base at J, with 7 bases in the middle. The CDR3 sequence: CASSLGAGNYGYTF. The CDR3 region has the DNA TGTGCCAGCAGCTTAGGGGCGGGTAACTATGGCTACACCTTC.